The 7 T cell receptor beta chains given below trace back to one sample, sequenced in a study of T cells in Graves' hyperthyroidism and ophthalmopathy. Amplified TCR beta CDR3 regions derived from RNA transcripts. TCR CDR3 underwent first-round RT-PCR with the HTBI primer set. A single record per CDR3 protein comes from TCRdb applying MiXCR to the multiplex PCR reads. The sample records about 50,000 distinct CDR3 sequences, around 49% being singletons. The sequenced sample was peripheral blood or thyroid tissue (not recorded which). These receptor sequences come from a woman between 45 and 60 years old with Graves' hyperthyroidism.

This clonotype is medium-sized in the sample. The V and J genes are TRBV9 and TRBJ2-2, with 12 bases matching TRBD2. This CDR3 is built from 18 residues. With 4 bases clipped from V and 0 bases from J, the junction kept 7 bases outside the gene matches. CDR1 and CDR2 from the germline V gene are SGDLS and YYNGEE. Written as DNA, the CDR3 is TGTGCCAGCAGCCCGATGACTAGCGGGAGCGCGAACACCGGGGAGCTGTTTTTT. Translated: CASSPMTSGSANTGELFF.

On this clonotype itself: This may stem from a read error, because a much larger clone lies one nucleotide away. The chain employs TRBV6-2 or TRBV6-3 and TRBJ1-1; 8 positions agree with TRBD1. The CDR3 totals 15 residues. Germline V CDR1 and CDR2: MNHEY, SVGEGT. CDR3 sequence reads: CASSYSPTGATEASF. CDR3 in DNA: TGTGCCAGCAGTTACTCCCCGACAGGGGCCACTGAAGCTTCCTTT.

On this clonotype itself: The junction does not match germline at one end; this may be a read error. The chain employs TRBV20-1 and TRBJ2-5, with D possibly matching TRBD2 (6 bases). CDR1 and CDR2 (germline): DFQATT, SNEGSKA (reference sequence). The CDR3 extends over 12 amino acids. CDR3: CSAFGREATQHF. CDR3 in DNA: TGCAGTGCCTTCGGGAGAGAGGCGACCCAGCACTTC.

In the case of this clonotype: A much more abundant neighbour one base away suggests this may be a read error. In nucleotides, the CDR3 is TGTGCCAGCAGCCACGTAGGATACGAGCAGTACTTC. Its translation is CASSHVGYEQYF. The rearrangement links TRBV28 to TRBJ2-7; D uncertain. V lost 6 bases and J lost 4, with 10 bases in between. This CDR3 spans 12 amino acids. CDR1 and CDR2 (germline): MDHEN, SYDVKM.

This clonotype has only a few counts. The chain is built from TRBV10-3 and TRBJ2-7, with 9 bases identical to TRBD1. Germline V gene data show CDR1 as ENHRY and CDR2 as SYGVKD. CDR3 size: 14 residues. V shed 6 bases and J 2 bases; nucleotides not matched to a gene: 5. CDR3 nucleotide sequence: TGTGCCATCAGGGCCGGGACAGGGCCCTACGAGCAGTACTTC. Its protein product is CAIRAGTGPYEQYF.

V is TRBV29-1 and J is TRBJ1-5, with D possibly being TRBD1 (6 bases). The V end was cut by 3 bases, the J end by 11 bases, with 14 bases between. CDR1 is SQVTM, CDR2 ANQGSEA, per germline. This CDR3 spans 12 amino acids. As DNA, the CDR3 is TGCAGCGTTGACGAAGGGAGGGGGACCCAGCATTTT. Encoded protein: CSVDEGRGTQHF.

This clonotype was seen ten or more times. This chain connects TRBV16 to TRBJ2-5; no definite D call. CDR1 is KGHSY, CDR2 FQNENV, per germline. V shed 4 bases and J shed 0 bases, with 9 bases lying between them. The length of the CDR3 is 14 residues. CDR3 coding DNA: TGTGCCAGCAGCCCAATCGGCAACCAAGAGACCCAGTACTTC. Residues: CASSPIGNQETQYF. Full variable domain (remainder filled in from reference TRBV16 and TRBJ2-5): GEEVAQTPKHLVRGEGQKAKLYCAPIKGHSYVFWYQQVLKNEFKFLISFQNENVFDETGMPKERFSAKCLPNSPCSLEIQATKLEDSAVYFCASSPIGNQETQYFGPGTRLLVL.